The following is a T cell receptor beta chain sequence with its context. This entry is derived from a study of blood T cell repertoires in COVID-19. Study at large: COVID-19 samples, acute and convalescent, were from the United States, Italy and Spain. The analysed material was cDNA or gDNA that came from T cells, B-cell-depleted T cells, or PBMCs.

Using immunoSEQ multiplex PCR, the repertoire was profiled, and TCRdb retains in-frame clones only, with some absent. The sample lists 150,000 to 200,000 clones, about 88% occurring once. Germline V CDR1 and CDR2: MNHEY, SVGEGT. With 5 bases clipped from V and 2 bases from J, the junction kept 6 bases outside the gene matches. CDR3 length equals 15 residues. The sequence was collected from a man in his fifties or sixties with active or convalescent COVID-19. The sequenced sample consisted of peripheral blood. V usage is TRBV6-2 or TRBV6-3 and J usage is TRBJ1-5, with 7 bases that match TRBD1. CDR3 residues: CASSHRGSGNQPQHF. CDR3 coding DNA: TGTGCCAGCAGTCACAGGGGTAGTGGCAATCAGCCCCAGCATTTT.